This T cell receptor (beta chain) emerged from a study of cytomegalovirus exposure and HLA in healthy donors. There are 13 residues in the CDR3. Trimming pared 7 bases from V and 3 bases from J, leaving 16 bases between. CDR1 and CDR2 (germline): GTSNPN, SVGIG (reference sequence). Whole-study results and caveats: A later analysis found that most CMV-associated TCR beta chains appeared HLA-restricted. An Asian-associated ancestry cluster reportedly showed fewer N-insertions than the approximately 600-donor mean in a later analysis. In a later analysis, HLA-C alleles had the fewest associated TCRs, DRB1 alleles the most. Most observed TCR sequences were rare, whereas some public TCRs were detected in many donors.

PCR primers comprised 60 Vbeta and 13 Jbeta primers. TCRdb's copy holds only in-frame clones and misses some; the assay was immunoSEQ multiplex PCR. The sample shows over 110,000 clones, more than 75% of them seen only once. This clone was picked up a small number of times. Its antigen remains unknown. V is TRBV30 and J is TRBJ2-7, with D maybe TRBD2 (6 bases). The material sequenced was PBMCs. The TCR sequence derives from a woman aged 40 to 50 in good health and CMV-seropositive. CDR3 residues: CAYKGLPYYEQYF. The CDR3 region has the DNA TGTGCCTACAAAGGACTACCCTACTACGAGCAGTACTTC.